The 21 T cell receptor beta chains below were found in one sample sequenced in a study of T cell clonality in common variable immunodeficiency. Study-level results: Fewer deletions and N-nucleotide insertions were reportedly seen in common variable immunodeficiency TCR beta sequences.

What these receptors recognize is not known. The data were produced by immunoSEQ multiplex PCR, yet TCRdb's version contains in-frame clones alone and is incomplete. The specimen has about 34,000 clones, none found just once. Sequenced input: peripheral blood mononuclear cells. Receptors were obtained from a human donor with common variable immunodeficiency.

Incomplete CDR3 DNA: TGTGCCAGCAGCGACCTCGGGGGGGGGAACAATCAGCCC. It codes for CASSDLGGGNNQP. The full CDR3 protein is CASSDLGGGNNQPQHF. The chain links TRBV7-3 to TRBJ1-5; D perhaps matches TRBD1 (5 bases). The missing CDR3 end, 3 residues past where the read stops, is filled in from the germline J gene. V gave up 5 bases and J gave up 3 bases, with 17 bases separating them. Germline-derived CDR1 and CDR2 are SGHTA and FQGTGA. CDR3 length equals 16 residues.

This clone has a handful of counts. The CDR3 extends 3 residues past the end of the read, so its final part is completed from the germline J gene. V usage is TRBV30 and J usage is TRBJ1-1, with TRBD1 identical over 7 bases. The J segment lost 4 bases and the V segment lost 2 bases, leaving 7 bases of the junction unmatched. The CDR3 contains 14 residues. Germline-derived CDR1 and CDR2 are GTSNPN and SVGIG (reference sequence). The CDR3: CAWSIGGRSTEAFF. The sequenced CDR3 bases are TGTGCCTGGAGTATAGGGGGCCGGAGCACTGAA.

This clone was counted many times. Partial CDR3 DNA: TGTGCCAGCAGCTACAGGGTATCTGGGGCCAACGTC. Protein sequence: CASSYRVSGANV. The full CDR3 protein is CASSYRVSGANVLTF. This chain links TRBV7-9 with TRBJ2-6; weak D call: TRBD1 (6 bases). The CDR3 extends 3 residues past the end of the read, so its final part is completed from the germline J gene. Germline V lookup: CDR1 SEHNR, CDR2 FQNEAQ (reference sequence). Trimming took off 4 bases at V and 1 base at J, with 8 bases between the two ends. This CDR3 contains 15 residues.

Many counts were recorded for this clone. The CDR3 end lies 3 residues beyond the end of the read and is filled in from the germline J gene. The V call is TRBV7-9, the J call TRBJ1-2; D might be TRBD1 (6 bases). V was shortened by 6 bases and J by 5 bases, with 16 bases between the two germline ends. Germline V gene sequence: CDR1 SEHNR, CDR2 FQNEAQ (reference sequence). This CDR3 has 14 residues. The sequenced part of the CDR3 DNA is TGTGCCAGCAGGAAACCAGGGGAGGAGTATGGC. This sequence encodes CASRKPGEEYG. The full CDR3 reads CASRKPGEEYGYTF.

As concerns this clone: The read ends 3 residues shy of where the CDR3 ends; the end is completed using the germline J gene. V and J are TRBV19 and TRBJ2-1, with TRBD2 matching over 7 bases. The CDR3 extends over 17 amino acids. The V gene's germline CDR1 is LNHDA and CDR2 SQIVND (reference sequence). The V segment lost 4 bases and the J segment 0 bases; nucleotides outside the gene matches: 9. CDR3 DNA, as far as it was read: TGTGCCAGTAGTACGCGGGGGACTCTAAGCTCCTACAATGAG. It translates to CASSTRGTLSSYNE. The full-length CDR3 reads as CASSTRGTLSSYNEQFF. The whole variable domain, remainder taken from reference TRBV19 and TRBJ2-1, is DGGITQSPKYLFRKEGQNVTLSCEQNLNHDAMYWYRQDPGQGLRLIYYSQIVNDFQKGDIAEGYSVSREKKESFPLTVTSAQKNPTAFYLCASSTRGTLSSYNEQFFGPGTRLTVL.

This clone occurred many times. The CDR3 end lies 3 residues beyond the end of the read and is filled in from the germline J gene. The chain links TRBV18 to TRBJ2-3, with D possibly matching TRBD1 (6 bases). Trimming left V 1 base short and J 0 bases short, with 8 bases between. This CDR3 region has 15 residues. Germline V gene sequence: CDR1 KGHSH, CDR2 LQKENI. The CDR3 sequence is CASSPRTASTDTQYF. The CDR3 DNA, read in part, is TGTGCCAGCTCACCACGGACAGCTAGCACAGATACG.

This clone was seen ten or more times. The read terminates 3 residues ahead of where the CDR3 ends, so the germline J gene completes it. The rearrangement links TRBV20-1 to TRBJ2-6; 12 bases map to TRBD2. Looked up from germline, CDR1 is DFQATT and CDR2 is SNEGSKA (reference sequence). CDR3 length: 16 residues. Trimming took 5 bases from V and 4 from J; bases not matched to a gene: 6. The part of the CDR3 DNA that was read is TGCAGTGCTGGACTAGCGGGATCGCGCGGGGCCAACGTC. This codes for CSAGLAGSRGANV. The CDR3 in its entirety is CSAGLAGSRGANVLTF.

This clone occurred a few times. The read stops 3 residues short of the end of the CDR3; the missing end is completed from the germline J gene. V and J are TRBV2 and TRBJ2-7, with 10 bases matching TRBD2. The CDR3 consists of 15 residues. Germline CDR1 and CDR2: SNHLY and FYNNEI. Germline trimming cut 7 bases from V and 2 bases from J; bases unmatched to any gene: 8. The CDR3 protein is CASTFSAGGTYEQYF. The CDR3 DNA, read in part, is TGTGCCAGCACCTTCTCAGCGGGGGGGACCTACGAG.

This clone occurred many times. The read gets to within 3 residues of the CDR3 end, and the germline J gene fills in the rest. The chain uses TRBV5-1 and TRBJ2-7; 7 bases match TRBD1. V shed 4 bases, J shed 0 bases, and the junction held 4 bases outside the gene matches. The CDR3 runs 14 residues. Germline V CDR1 and CDR2: SGHRS, YFSETQ. The CDR3 here is CASSVGDSSYEQYF. The part of the CDR3 DNA that was read is TGCGCCAGCAGCGTAGGGGACAGCTCCTACGAG.

This clone occurred a few times. The observed sequence ends 3 residues before the CDR3 terminus, with the missing tail filled in from the germline J gene. The chain recombines TRBV29-1 with TRBJ2-7; 7 positions match TRBD1. The CDR3 has 12 amino acids. Germline lookup yields CDR1 SQVTM and CDR2 ANQGSEA. J gave up 5 bases and V 5 bases, and 6 bases lay outside the gene matches. The DNA read from the CDR3 is TGCAGCGTTAGTGACAGGGTCCACGAG. Translating it yields CSVSDRVHE. The entire CDR3 reads CSVSDRVHEQYF.

CDR3 sequence: CSAPARAGDEAFF. The part of the CDR3 DNA that was read is TGCAGTGCTCCCGCGAGGGCGGGGGATGAA. This sequence joins TRBV20-1 and TRBJ1-1; a weak D match, TRBD1 (5 bases). The read ends 3 residues early relative to the CDR3; the germline J gene fills the gap. The CDR3 contains 13 residues. Germline-derived CDR1 and CDR2 are DFQATT and SNEGSKA (reference sequence). V shed 5 bases and J shed 7 bases, with 17 bases lying between them.

This clone was detected a few times. The read terminates 3 residues before the CDR3 end, so the remaining end is supplied by the germline J gene. J is TRBJ2-1 and V is TRBV19, with TRBD1 matching 7 bases. V was clipped by 3 bases and J by 6 bases; unmatched bases: 5. CDR3 length equals 14 residues. Germline CDR1 LNHDA, CDR2 SQIVND (reference sequence). The CDR3 DNA, read in part, is TGTGCCAGTAGTATTCTAGCAGGGGGCAATGAG. Protein: CASSILAGGNE. The whole CDR3 region reads CASSILAGGNEQFF.

This clone was counted ten times or more. The read is 3 residues too short to cover the CDR3 end, so that end is filled in from the germline J gene. The chain links TRBV2 to TRBJ2-5; D is possibly TRBD2 (5 bases). Germline CDR1 and CDR2: SNHLY and FYNNEI. This CDR3 contains 15 residues. Trimming took off 2 bases at V and 4 bases at J, with 14 bases between the two ends. Partial CDR3 DNA: TGTGCCAGCAGTGAACCTCCCTTCCGGGGAGAGACC. It encodes CASSEPPFRGET. The whole CDR3 sequence reads CASSEPPFRGETQYF.

This clone was counted between two and nine times. The read ends 3 residues shy of where the CDR3 ends; the end is completed using the germline J gene. The chain is built from TRBV10-3 and TRBJ2-7; 7 bases line up with TRBD1. In germline, CDR1 is ENHRY, CDR2 SYGVKD. After removal of 2 bases from V and 2 bases from J, the junction contained 6 bases not matched to a gene. The CDR3 sequence is 15 residues long. The CDR3 loop is CAISEDLGQPYEQYF. The part of the CDR3 DNA that was read is TGTGCCATCAGTGAGGATTTGGGACAGCCCTACGAG.

There are many counts of this clone. The CDR3 bases that were read are TGTGCCAGCTCACCGTCTCTAGCGAATGAG. This encodes CASSPSLANE. From start to end, the CDR3 is CASSPSLANEQFF. The genes are TRBV18 and TRBJ2-1; D perhaps matches TRBD2 (6 bases). With the read ending 3 residues before the CDR3 end, the germline J gene is used to fill in that end. Trimming removed 3 bases from V and 7 bases from J, with 10 bases in between. Germline loops: CDR1 KGHSH, CDR2 LQKENI. This CDR3 contains 13 residues. Full variable domain (missing parts from reference TRBV18 and TRBJ2-1): NAGVMQNPRHLVRRRGQEARLRCSPMKGHSHVYWYRQLPEEGLKFMVYLQKENIIDESGMPKERFSAEFPKEGPSILRIQQVVRGDSAAYFCASSPSLANEQFFGPGTRLTVL.

Concerning this clone: Read sequence stops 3 residues before the CDR3 end, and the germline J gene provides the missing end. V gene TRBV11-1 combines with J gene TRBJ2-1; D is undetermined. Trimming cost V 4 bases and J 6 bases, with 16 bases left between them. There are 15 residues in the CDR3. Germline V gene lookup returns CDR1 SGHAT and CDR2 FQDESV (reference sequence). The CDR3 is CASSYRAPSPNEQFF. The DNA read from the CDR3 is TGTGCCAGCAGCTATAGGGCCCCGAGTCCCAATGAG.

This clone came up many times. Coverage ceases 3 residues before the CDR3 finishes, and the germline J gene fills in the end. This chain connects TRBV18 to TRBJ1-1; perhaps TRBD1 as D (5 bases). This CDR3 is 14 amino acids long. Germline CDR1 is KGHSH and CDR2 is LQKENI. V shed 2 bases and J shed 3 bases, with 10 bases lying between them. The CDR3 spells CASSPGPRDTEAFF. The DNA read from the CDR3 is TGTGCCAGCTCACCAGGGCCCAGGGACACTGAA.

There are a few counts of this clone. The CDR3 is cut off 3 residues early in the read; its end comes from the germline J gene. This chain uses TRBV5-4 with TRBJ2-1; 12 bases are shared with TRBD2. This CDR3 contains 15 residues. The V gene end was trimmed by 3 bases and the J gene end by 5 bases; junction bases not matched to a gene: 3. The germline V gene has CDR1 SGHNT and CDR2 YYREEE (reference sequence). The CDR3 bases that were read are TGTGCCAGCAGCTCTAGCGGGAGGGTAGACAATGAG. This codes for CASSSSGRVDNE. The whole CDR3 sequence is CASSSSGRVDNEQFF.

This clone was observed a handful of times. With the read ending 3 residues before the CDR3 end, the germline J gene is used to fill in that end. This sequence joins TRBV6-2 or TRBV6-3 and TRBJ2-1; D is possibly TRBD2 (5 bases). Trimming stripped 6 bases from V and 9 bases from J, with 15 bases between. Germline V gene data show CDR1 as MNHEY and CDR2 as SVGEGT. This CDR3 comprises 13 residues. CDR3 residues: CASRGNGLFEQFF. Incomplete CDR3 DNA: TGTGCCAGCAGGGGGAATGGACTGTTTGAG.

The covered CDR3 bases are TGTGCCAGCAGCGTATCCTACGAG. It translates to CASSVSYE. The whole CDR3 reads CASSVSYEQYF. The rearrangement joins TRBV5-6 to TRBJ2-7; D not resolved. Read sequence stops 3 residues before the CDR3 end, and the germline J gene provides the missing end. The germline gives CDR1 SGHDT, CDR2 YYEEEE. Trimming shortened V by 4 bases and J by 1 base, and 3 bases separated the two germline ends. The CDR3 sequence is 11 residues long.

Notes on this clone: Read sequence stops 3 residues before the CDR3 end, and the germline J gene provides the missing end. The V gene is TRBV7-3, the J gene TRBJ2-5; D might be TRBD1 or TRBD2, each matching 6 bases. This CDR3 comprises 14 residues. V was cut by 6 bases and J by 5 bases, with 16 bases left in between. From germline, CDR1 is SGHTA and CDR2 FQGTGA. CDR3 sequence reads: CASSLRGGGETQYF. The CDR3 DNA, read in part, is TGTGCCAGCAGTCTCAGGGGAGGCGGCGAGACC.